This T cell receptor beta chain was captured in a study of identical twins. Study results and caveats: Invariant T cells like MAIT and iNKT could partly confound the zero-insertion analyses. The models systematically underestimated how much out-of-frame TCR alpha was shared in monozygotic twins.

This clonotype turned up a few times. The antigen is unknown. TCRdb independently ran MiXCR on the 5' RACE reads; one entry per CDR3 protein. The repertoire has 510,000 or so distinct CDR3 sequences, approximately 16% of them found once; the top ten carry about 0.4%. The V segment lost 6 bases and the J segment 3 bases; nucleotides outside the gene matches: 11. The CDR3 consists of 15 residues. Germline V gene lookup returns CDR1 ENHRY and CDR2 SYGVKD. The same sample was also studied in work on yellow fever vaccine responses in identical twins. That work states: Twins' vaccine T cell response reportedly gave the appearance of partial convergence and partial personalization.

This sequence originates from a woman between 18 and 29 years old in good health. The chain combines TRBV10-3 with TRBJ2-7; TRBD2 aligns across 7 bases. The sequenced material came from CD4+ T cells sorted from blood. CDR3 DNA: TGTGCCATCAGGGGGACTACCCAAGGGGACTACGAGCAGTACTTC. Its translation is CAIRGTTQGDYEQYF.